Presented here are 30 T cell receptor beta chains from one specimen sequenced in a study of OX40 agonist ivuxolimab in advanced cancers. Using immunoSEQ multiplex PCR, the repertoire was profiled, and TCRdb retains in-frame clones only, with some absent. The table has about 70,000 clones, roughly four fifths seen once. The sample consisted of CD4+ or CD8+ T cells sorted from blood, taken in a trial of the OX40 agonist ivuxolimab. The receptors here all came from an adult with an advanced solid tumor such as melanoma, head and neck, liver or kidney cancer.

This clone was seen a handful of times. The chain combines TRBV27 with TRBJ1-1; D uncertain. There are 18 residues in the CDR3. With 1 base removed from V and 1 base from J, the gap between germline ends came to 19 bases. The germline V gene has CDR1 MNHEY and CDR2 SMNVEV (reference sequence). The CDR3 here is CASSLLGGSGLRNTEAFF. For the CDR3, the DNA is TGTGCCAGCAGTTTATTAGGTGGTTCAGGTCTTAGGAACACTGAAGCTTTCTTT.

A word on this clone: At one boundary the junction diverges from the germline segment, which might be a read error. The sample has other DNA sequences that encode this CDR3 too. The rearrangement uses TRBV27 and TRBJ1-5; D gene unclear. The V gene's germline CDR1 is MNHEY and CDR2 SMNVEV (reference sequence). The CDR3 loop spans 16 amino acids. Here the CDR3 DNA reads TGCGCCAGCAGTTTATCGATGACCGTTCCAGATCAGCCCCAGCATTTT. Encoded protein: CASSLSMTVPDQPQHF.

This chain uses TRBV7-8 with TRBJ1-2, with no clear D. Germline CDR1 reads SGHVS; CDR2 reads FQNEAQ. V lost 1 base and J 4 bases, leaving 10 bases between the germline ends. This CDR3 is built from 14 residues. CDR3 nucleotides: TGTGCCAGCAGCTTAGAATCGGGGTTCTATGGCTACACCTTC. Translating it yields CASSLESGFYGYTF.

The chain joins TRBV27 to TRBJ1-5; D is uncertain. Between the trimmed V and J ends, which lost 6 bases and 6 bases, there was a span of 12 bases. The CDR3 runs to 13 residues. Germline V lookup: CDR1 MNHEY, CDR2 SMNVEV (reference sequence). The CDR3 loop is CASRGGLSQPQHF. CDR3 nucleotide sequence: TGTGCCAGCAGGGGTGGGTTGAGTCAGCCCCAGCATTTT.

This sequence joins TRBV5-4 and TRBJ2-5, with D perhaps matching TRBD1 (5 bases). V was trimmed by 0 bases and J by 5 bases, leaving 14 bases between them. Germline assignment: CDR1 SGHNT and CDR2 YYREEE (reference sequence). The CDR3 extends over 15 amino acids. The CDR3 loop is CASSLDSLAGETQYF. Here the CDR3 DNA reads TGTGCCAGCAGCTTGGACAGCCTTGCAGGGGAGACCCAGTACTTC. The entire variable domain, with the rest obtained from reference TRBV5-4 and TRBJ2-5, is as follows: ETGVTQSPTHLIKTRGQQVTLRCSSQSGHNTVSWYQQALGQGPQFIFQYYREEENGRGNFPPRFSGLQFPNYSSELNVNALELDDSALYLCASSLDSLAGETQYFGPGTRLLVL.

This chain uses TRBV27 with TRBJ2-4, with a weak D call TRBD1 (6 bases). From germline, CDR1 is MNHEY and CDR2 SMNVEV (reference sequence). With 6 bases removed from V and 11 bases from J, the gap between germline ends came to 23 bases. The CDR3 spans 15 residues. CDR3 sequence reads: CASRPNPRQDGVQYF. The DNA for the CDR3 is TGTGCCAGCAGACCTAACCCTCGACAGGACGGGGTTCAGTACTTC.

This sequence joins TRBV6-5 and TRBJ2-7; 11 bases line up with TRBD1. Germline V gene lookup returns CDR1 MNHEY and CDR2 SVGAGI. The J segment lost 5 bases and the V segment lost 0 bases, leaving 6 bases of the junction unmatched. This CDR3 has 16 amino acids. The CDR3 DNA is TGTGCCAGCAGTTACTCTTATGGGACAGGGGGAAACGAGCAGTACTTC. This sequence encodes CASSYSYGTGGNEQYF.

This clone was seen ten or more times. The rearrangement links TRBV9 to TRBJ2-1, with D perhaps TRBD1 (6 bases). The CDR3 totals 13 residues. Germline-derived CDR1 and CDR2 are SGDLS and YYNGEE. V was clipped by 3 bases and J by 7 bases, with 11 bases between them. This chain's CDR3 is CASSAEQGNEQFF. CDR3 DNA: TGTGCCAGCAGCGCCGAACAGGGAAATGAGCAGTTCTTC.

This chain connects TRBV27 to TRBJ2-2; the D gene is possibly TRBD2 (7 bases). Per the germline V gene, CDR1 is MNHEY and CDR2 is SMNVEV (reference sequence). The ends were cut back, 6 bases at V and 4 bases at J, with 15 bases in the middle. CDR3 length: 15 amino acids. This chain's CDR3 is CASSRGDIITGELFF. The CDR3 DNA sequence: TGTGCCAGCAGCCGGGGGGACATTATCACCGGGGAGCTGTTTTTT.

The genes are TRBV7-9 and TRBJ2-1; weak D call: TRBD1 (5 bases). The V end was cut by 2 bases, the J end by 5 bases, with 13 bases between. The CDR3 runs 15 residues. Germline values: CDR1 SEHNR, CDR2 FQNEAQ (reference sequence). CDR3 sequence (DNA): TGTGCCAGCAGCTTAATCGGACAAGGCAACAATGAGCAGTTCTTC. Amino acids: CASSLIGQGNNEQFF. Supplemented by reference TRBV7-9 and TRBJ2-1, the full variable domain reads DTGVSQNPRHKITKRGQNVTFRCDPISEHNRLYWYRQTLGQGPEFLTYFQNEAQLEKSRLLSDRFSAERPKGSFSTLEIQRTEQGDSAMYLCASSLIGQGNNEQFFGPGTRLTVL.

In this sample, this clone turned up a few times. The V call is TRBV19, the J call TRBJ1-5, with D maybe TRBD1 (6 bases). V lost 7 bases to trimming and J lost 0 bases, with 10 bases between them. This CDR3 has 14 residues. CDR1 and CDR2 (germline): LNHDA, SQIVND (reference sequence). The CDR3 nucleotides read TGTGCCAGTATGGCGGGACATAGCAATCAGCCCCAGCATTTT. Its protein is CASMAGHSNQPQHF.

J is TRBJ1-1 and V is TRBV15; possible D gene TRBD1, 5 bases. Germline V lookup: CDR1 LNHNV, CDR2 YYDKDF (reference sequence). V was pared by 5 bases and J by 2 bases, with 9 bases between. The CDR3 extends over 13 amino acids. Written as DNA, the CDR3 is TGTGCCACCAGCGTGCAGGGTAACACTGAAGCTTTCTTT. Protein sequence: CATSVQGNTEAFF.

The chain couples TRBV5-1 to TRBJ2-5; the D is unclear. Germline V lookup: CDR1 SGHRS, CDR2 YFSETQ. The V and J ends lost 1 base and 2 bases respectively, with 6 bases between them. The CDR3 is 13 residues long. CDR3 in DNA: TGCGCCAGCAGCTTGACCGTACAAGAGACCCAGTACTTC. Protein product: CASSLTVQETQYF. Together with reference TRBV5-1 and TRBJ2-5, the CDR3 gives the full variable domain: KAGVTQTPRYLIKTRGQQVTLSCSPISGHRSVSWYQQTPGQGLQFLFEYFSETQRNKGNFPGRFSGRQFSNSRSEMNVSTLELGDSALYLCASSLTVQETQYFGPGTRLLVL.

The chain employs TRBV2 and TRBJ2-7, with D possibly matching TRBD2 (6 bases). The length of the CDR3 is 16 residues. The germline gives CDR1 SNHLY, CDR2 FYNNEI. Trimming cost V 6 bases and J 0 bases, with 18 bases left between them. The CDR3 DNA reads as TGTGCCAGCAGAGGTACTAGGGGACTGAGCTCCTACGAGCAGTACTTC. This codes for CASRGTRGLSSYEQYF.

V usage is TRBV10-2 and J usage is TRBJ1-6, with 7 bases matching TRBD1. Germline-derived CDR1 and CDR2 are WSHSY and SAAADI. The trim removed 5 bases at V and 8 bases at J, leaving 9 bases unmatched. There are 15 residues in the CDR3. As DNA, the CDR3 is TGCGCCAGCAGTCACAGGGGCCGGGGAGATTCACCCCTCCACTTT. Translating it yields CASSHRGRGDSPLHF.

This clone was found a few times. This chain connects TRBV7-2 to TRBJ2-2; D call uncertain. Trimming removed 5 bases from V and 1 base from J, with 8 bases in between. Germline-derived CDR1 and CDR2 are SGHTA and FQGNSA. The length of the CDR3 is 14 residues. The CDR3 sequence is CASSPGKNTGELFF. The DNA for the CDR3 is TGTGCCAGCAGCCCAGGCAAGAACACCGGGGAGCTGTTTTTT.

V and J are TRBV19 and TRBJ2-7, with 9 bases lining up with TRBD2. With 6 bases clipped from V and 4 bases from J, the junction kept 13 bases outside the gene matches. The CDR3 consists of 16 residues. The germline V gene encodes CDR1 LNHDA and CDR2 SQIVND (reference sequence). Written as DNA, the CDR3 is TGTGCCAGTAGCCCCGGTAGGCGGGAGGGGAAATACGAGCAGTACTTC. Translated: CASSPGRREGKYEQYF.

V gene TRBV6-1 combines with J gene TRBJ1-2, with D hard to call. V lost 1 base, J lost 6 bases, and 12 bases lay in between. Germline CDR1 MNHNS, CDR2 SASEGT. This CDR3 comprises 14 residues. The CDR3 loop is CASSEDTWIDGYTF. As DNA, the CDR3 is TGTGCCAGCAGTGAAGACACGTGGATCGATGGCTACACCTTC.

This chain joins TRBV28 and TRBJ1-2; no definite D call. This CDR3 has 11 amino acids. Germline lookup yields CDR1 MDHEN and CDR2 SYDVKM. V was pared by 6 bases and J by 3 bases, with 5 bases between. The CDR3 region has the DNA TGTGCCAGCAGGTTAGACTATGGCTACACCTTC. Translating gives CASRLDYGYTF.

The gene calls are TRBV5-1 and TRBJ1-2; TRBD1 aligns across 11 bases. J was trimmed by 8 bases and V by 3 bases; bases with no gene match: 9. CDR1 is SGHRS and CDR2 is YFSETQ in the germline V gene. CDR3 length equals 15 residues. CDR3 DNA: TGCGCCAGCAGCTCCGACCCCGGGACAGGGGGGGGCTACACCTTC. Translating gives CASSSDPGTGGGYTF.

This clone was seen a single time. The J gene is TRBJ2-5, the V gene TRBV7-9; 7 nucleotides line up with TRBD2. Germline CDR1 reads SEHNR; CDR2 reads FQNEAQ (reference sequence). V lost 8 bases and J lost 2; bases outside the gene matches: 5. This CDR3 has 13 amino acids. In nucleotides, the CDR3 is TGTGCCAGCGGGAGGGCCGTTCAAGAGACCCAGTACTTC. It is translated as CASGRAVQETQYF.

This chain links TRBV29-1 with TRBJ2-1, with a weak D call TRBD1 (5 bases). The CDR3 totals 12 residues. Germline V gives CDR1 SQVTM, CDR2 ANQGSEA. Trimming pared 4 bases from V and 9 bases from J, leaving 13 bases between. CDR3 nucleotides: TGCAGCGTTGGGGGCCAGGGTGGTGAGCAGTTCTTC. It translates to CSVGGQGGEQFF.

This clone was seen a single time. The chain links TRBV7-9 to TRBJ1-4; D is unresolved. V was cut by 5 bases and J by 8 bases, with 12 bases left in between. CDR1 and CDR2 from the germline V gene are SEHNR and FQNEAQ (reference sequence). This CDR3 is 13 amino acids long. The CDR3 DNA reads as TGTGCCAGCAGCCGAACGGACGGAGAAAAACTGTTTTTT. Translating it yields CASSRTDGEKLFF.

This chain joins TRBV28 and TRBJ2-7; TRBD1 matches at 10 bases. V trimming: 7 bases; J trimming: 6 bases; junction bases outside the gene matches: 12. The germline V gene has CDR1 MDHEN and CDR2 SYDVKM. CDR3 size: 15 residues. This chain's CDR3 is CASNRRQGAFSEQYF. DNA of the CDR3: TGTGCCAGCAACAGAAGACAGGGGGCCTTTTCCGAGCAGTACTTC.

The rearrangement joins TRBV5-1 to TRBJ2-1; D is unclear. In germline, CDR1 is SGHRS, CDR2 YFSETQ. The CDR3 totals 13 residues. V lost 0 bases to trimming and J lost 9 bases, with 10 bases between them. The CDR3 DNA reads TGCGCCAGCAGCTTGGACGGCAATGGTGAGCAGTTCTTC. Amino acids: CASSLDGNGEQFF.

This clone has just one count. This chain links TRBV28 with TRBJ2-5; tentative D call: TRBD1 (6 bases). This CDR3 is 13 amino acids long. CDR1 is MDHEN, CDR2 SYDVKM, per germline. Trimming shortened V by 4 bases and J by 2 bases, and 8 bases separated the two germline ends. CDR3 region: CASSSGQQETQYF. DNA for the CDR3: TGTGCCAGCAGTTCCGGACAGCAAGAGACCCAGTACTTC.

The V and J genes are TRBV7-8 and TRBJ2-3; TRBD2 is a possible D gene (6 bases). CDR3 size: 15 residues. The germline V and J ends were trimmed by 5 bases and 7 bases, with 19 bases remaining between them. CDR1 is SGHVS, CDR2 FQNEAQ, per germline. CDR3 loop: CASSQVGGPVNTQYF. The CDR3, as DNA: TGTGCCAGCAGCCAAGTGGGGGGTCCCGTCAATACGCAGTATTTT.

This chain connects TRBV9 to TRBJ1-2, with a weak D call TRBD1 (6 bases). Germline-derived CDR1 and CDR2 are SGDLS and YYNGEE. The CDR3 has 16 residues. The germline V and J ends were trimmed by 3 bases and 6 bases, with 21 bases remaining between them. DNA of the CDR3: TGTGCCAGCAGCGCCCTCGGGGGCCGAAGTATAGATGGCTACACCTTC. Protein sequence: CASSALGGRSIDGYTF.

The genes are TRBV28 and TRBJ2-1, with TRBD2 matching 16 bases. Trimming at V came to 3 bases and at J to 2 bases, leaving 7 bases not matched to a gene. CDR1 and CDR2 from the germline V gene are MDHEN and SYDVKM. The CDR3 totals 19 residues. The CDR3 here is CASSFTGLAGGAAYNEQFF. Written as DNA, the CDR3 is TGTGCCAGCAGTTTTACGGGACTAGCGGGAGGGGCGGCCTACAATGAGCAGTTCTTC.

The V call is TRBV2, the J call TRBJ1-5; D is ambiguous. The CDR3 totals 15 residues. Germline V CDR1 and CDR2: SNHLY, FYNNEI. V was clipped by 6 bases and J by 0 bases, with 12 bases between them. CDR3 region: CASRLPFHSNQPQHF. CDR3 DNA: TGTGCCAGCAGATTACCCTTTCATAGCAATCAGCCCCAGCATTTT.